Following are 2 T cell receptor beta chains from one sample sequenced in a study of cytomegalovirus exposure and HLA in healthy donors. Both 60 Vbeta primers and 13 Jbeta primers went into the PCR. Sequencing used immunoSEQ multiplex PCR; TCRdb keeps in-frame clones, though not all of them. The sample has some 150,000 clones; approximately 70% are singletons. The source material was PBMCs. These receptors all stem from a woman aged 60-70 years in good health and CMV-seropositive.

This clone was observed a single time. V is TRBV5-4 and J is TRBJ1-2, with D uncertain. V was cut by 5 bases and J by 0 bases, with 8 bases left in between. This CDR3 has 13 amino acids. Looked up from germline, CDR1 is SGHNT and CDR2 is YYREEE (reference sequence). CDR3 loop: CASSSATNYGYTF. The DNA of the CDR3 is TGTGCCAGCAGTTCAGCGACTAACTATGGCTACACCTTC. The full variable domain, its missing parts supplied by reference TRBV5-4 and TRBJ1-2, is ETGVTQSPTHLIKTRGQQVTLRCSSQSGHNTVSWYQQALGQGPQFIFQYYREEENGRGNFPPRFSGLQFPNYSSELNVNALELDDSALYLCASSSATNYGYTFGSGTRLTVV.

This chain links TRBV18 with TRBJ2-1; 12 nucleotides agree with TRBD2. Germline V gene lookup returns CDR1 KGHSH and CDR2 LQKENI. The V gene end was trimmed by 4 bases and the J gene end by 8 bases; junction bases not matched to a gene: 3. CDR3 length: 14 residues. In nucleotides, the CDR3 is TGTGCCAGCTCACGACTAGCGGGAGTGGATGAGCAGTTCTTC. The encoded protein is CASSRLAGVDEQFF.